This section outlines one T cell receptor (beta chain) sequence together with its context. Its antigen is as yet unknown. Distinct nucleotide sequences in the sample also encode this CDR3. Germline V CDR1 and CDR2: MNHEY, SVGAGI. The length of the CDR3 is 14 residues. The trim removed 6 bases at V and 5 bases at J, leaving 4 bases unmatched. Sequenced by immunoSEQ multiplex PCR; TCRdb stores in-frame clones only, minus some. This repertoire shows some 94,000 clones, about 93% found once; its top ten account for 0.7% to 0.95%. This sample stems from a study of OX40 agonist ivuxolimab in advanced cancers. Study-level results: Among the nonresponders, some also had low normalized T-cell clonal expansion.

The receptor was derived from an adult with an advanced solid tumor such as melanoma, head and neck, liver or kidney cancer. The sequencing used CD4+ or CD8+ T cells sorted from blood, collected in a trial of the OX40 agonist ivuxolimab. The chain couples TRBV6-5 to TRBJ2-3; 11 bases line up with TRBD2. CDR3 sequence: CASSLGLAGDTQYF. The CDR3 nucleotides read TGTGCCAGCAGCCTAGGACTAGCGGGAGATACGCAGTATTTT.